The 21 T cell receptor beta chains below come from one sample, sequenced in a study of blood T cell repertoires in COVID-19. The assay was immunoSEQ multiplex PCR, and TCRdb's table has in-frame clones only and misses some. The table has more than 200,000 clones, around 86% seen once. Sequenced sample: PBMCs or T cells enriched from blood (not recorded which). The receptors derive from a man aged 35 to 55 who had recovered from COVID-19.

The chain uses TRBV27 and TRBJ1-2, with 8 bases aligning to TRBD1. The CDR3 has 14 amino acids. With 4 bases clipped from V and 8 bases from J, the junction kept 9 bases outside the gene matches. Germline loops: CDR1 MNHEY, CDR2 SMNVEV (reference sequence). The CDR3, as DNA: TGTGCCAGCAGTTCTCCGGGACAGGCCTTAGGCTACACCTTC. Translation: CASSSPGQALGYTF.

The chain carries TRBV9 and TRBJ1-2; the D gene is possibly TRBD1 (6 bases). From germline, CDR1 is SGDLS and CDR2 YYNGEE. V was pared by 0 bases and J by 13 bases, with 19 bases between. The CDR3 extends over 14 amino acids. This chain's CDR3 is CASSVGDDRTYCTF. The CDR3 region has the DNA TGTGCCAGCAGCGTAGGAGACGACAGGACCTACTGCACCTTC.

This chain uses TRBV2 with TRBJ1-5; 7 nucleotides line up with TRBD1. The CDR3 runs to 13 residues. Germline loops: CDR1 SNHLY, CDR2 FYNNEI. The J segment lost 8 bases and the V segment lost 1 base, leaving 2 bases of the junction unmatched. The chain's CDR3 is CASSEGQGEPQHF. CDR3 sequence (DNA): TGTGCCAGCAGTGAAGGACAGGGAGAGCCCCAGCATTTT.

This clone has a single count. This chain links TRBV19 with TRBJ2-7; TRBD1 agrees at 10 bases. The CDR3 is made up of 15 amino acids. With V trimmed by 5 bases and J by 2 bases, 6 bases remained unmatched. Germline values: CDR1 LNHDA, CDR2 SQIVND (reference sequence). CDR3 DNA: TGTGCCAGTAGTTCCGACAGGGGGCGTCCCTACGAGCAGTACTTC. Amino acids: CASSSDRGRPYEQYF.

The V call is TRBV27, the J call TRBJ1-5; tentatively, D is TRBD1 (5 bases). Germline lookup yields CDR1 MNHEY and CDR2 SMNVEV (reference sequence). The V end lost 1 base, the J end lost 4 bases, and 14 bases lay between the germline ends. The CDR3 is 16 amino acids. CDR3 DNA: TGTGCCAGCAGTTTATTTTTCGGGGGGGGTAATCAGCCCCAGCATTTT. This gives the protein CASSLFFGGGNQPQHF.

This chain uses TRBV2 with TRBJ2-1, with D maybe TRBD2 (5 bases). The CDR3 consists of 14 residues. Germline CDR1 and CDR2: SNHLY and FYNNEI. The V and J ends lost 3 bases and 2 bases respectively, with 8 bases between them. The CDR3 region is CASSDGGPYNEQFF. CDR3 nucleotides: TGTGCCAGCAGTGATGGAGGTCCCTACAATGAGCAGTTCTTC.

The chain is built from TRBV2 and TRBJ1-2; 9 bases align to TRBD1. V shed 6 bases and J 5 bases; nucleotides not matched to a gene: 7. CDR1 and CDR2 from the germline V gene are SNHLY and FYNNEI. CDR3 size: 14 residues. The CDR3 DNA is TGTGCCAGCAGGTTGACCGGGACAGGGTATGGCTACACCTTC. Residues: CASRLTGTGYGYTF.

The chain joins TRBV29-1 to TRBJ1-1; D may be TRBD1 (5 bases). Trimming pared 3 bases from V and 3 bases from J, leaving 11 bases between. The germline gives CDR1 SQVTM, CDR2 ANQGSEA. The CDR3 is made up of 13 amino acids. The CDR3 DNA reads as TGCAGCGTTGACAGGGCCGGAGACACTGAAGCTTTCTTT. Its translation: CSVDRAGDTEAFF.

V gene TRBV11-2 combines with J gene TRBJ1-6; no firm D call. Germline V gives CDR1 SGHAT, CDR2 FQNNGV. This CDR3 region has 14 residues. V was shortened by 1 base and J by 7 bases, with 8 bases between the two germline ends. The CDR3 DNA follows: TGTGCCAGCAGCTTAGGATTCGGGAATTCACCCCTCCACTTT. Translation gives CASSLGFGNSPLHF.

The genes are TRBV18 and TRBJ2-3; D is perhaps TRBD1 (6 bases). Per the germline V gene, CDR1 is KGHSH and CDR2 is LQKENI. The CDR3 has 15 residues. V was pared by 2 bases and J by 3 bases, with 12 bases between. The DNA for the CDR3 is TGTGCCAGCTCACCATTAGGGGGAGTGACAGATACGCAGTATTTT. It is translated as CASSPLGGVTDTQYF.

With regard to this clone: At the DNA level, this CDR3 is encoded by other sequences in the same sample as well. The chain joins TRBV7-9 to TRBJ2-7; TRBD2 might be the D (7 bases). CDR3 length: 16 amino acids. Germline lookup yields CDR1 SEHNR and CDR2 FQNEAQ (reference sequence). Trimming took off 2 bases at V and 5 bases at J, with 19 bases between the two ends. CDR3 sequence (DNA): TGTGCCAGCAGCTTAATGGGGGGGGGACCAGGGGACGAGCAGTACTTC. Its protein is CASSLMGGGPGDEQYF.

The chain is built from TRBV4-2 and TRBJ2-1, with TRBD2 identical over 7 bases. The CDR3 has 16 residues. Germline values: CDR1 LGHNA, CDR2 YNFKEQ. V gave up 4 bases and J gave up 4 bases; unmatched junction bases: 10. This CDR3 is CASSRGSSGLYNEQFF. The CDR3 nucleotides read TGTGCCAGCAGCCGAGGGTCTAGCGGACTTTACAATGAGCAGTTCTTC.

J is TRBJ2-5 and V is TRBV18; 7 nucleotides match TRBD1. CDR1 is KGHSH, CDR2 LQKENI, per germline. The CDR3 has 15 residues. The ends lost 3 bases at V and 5 bases at J; junction bases unmatched: 9. The CDR3 nucleotides are TGTGCCAGCTCACCGCGGACAGGTTCGGAGGAGACCCAGTACTTC. It specifies CASSPRTGSEETQYF.

The V call is TRBV5-1, the J call TRBJ1-1, with 8 bases fitting TRBD1. J lost 5 bases, V lost 0 bases, and 9 bases had no gene match. Germline V gives CDR1 SGHRS, CDR2 YFSETQ. The CDR3 is 16 amino acids. The DNA of the CDR3 is TGCGCCAGCAGCTTGGCCCCGACAGGGGATGGGACTGAAGCTTTCTTT. Encoded protein: CASSLAPTGDGTEAFF.

The rearrangement joins TRBV29-1 to TRBJ2-1; 7 bases fit TRBD1. The V segment lost 4 bases and the J segment 4 bases; nucleotides outside the gene matches: 4. CDR1 SQVTM and CDR2 ANQGSEA come from the germline V gene. The CDR3 extends over 13 amino acids. DNA of the CDR3: TGCAGCGTTGCCGGGGACAGATACAATGAGCAGTTCTTC. Encoded protein: CSVAGDRYNEQFF.

A word on this clone: One junction end disagrees with the germline gene, perhaps due to a read error. The chain carries TRBV7-7 and TRBJ2-2; TRBD2 matches at 8 bases. Germline V gene data show CDR1 as SSHAT and CDR2 as FNYEAQ (reference sequence). This CDR3 region has 15 residues. CDR3 sequence reads: CASSQIAGQSGELFF. The CDR3 DNA sequence: TGTGCTAGCAGTCAAATAGCGGGGCAAAGCGGGGAGCTGTTTTTT.

The CDR3 region is CASTPGQGNEKLFF. DNA of the CDR3: TGTGCCAGCACCCCGGGACAGGGGAATGAAAAACTGTTTTTT. The genes are TRBV25-1 and TRBJ1-4; 10 bases line up with TRBD1. Trimming at V came to 7 bases and at J to 5 bases, leaving 4 bases not matched to a gene. The CDR3 runs 14 residues. Germline V CDR1 and CDR2: MGHDK, SYGVNS.

The rearrangement links TRBV28 to TRBJ1-1; a weak D match, TRBD1 (5 bases). CDR1 and CDR2 from the germline V gene are MDHEN and SYDVKM. CDR3 size: 12 residues. Trimming removed 7 bases at V and 6 bases at J, with 12 bases between. The CDR3 nucleotides read TGTGCCAGCAATCCTCCGGGGGCTGAAGCTTTCTTT. This gives the protein CASNPPGAEAFF.

This chain connects TRBV7-2 to TRBJ1-5; D is perhaps TRBD1 (5 bases). CDR1 and CDR2 (germline): SGHTA, FQGNSA. V shed 5 bases and J shed 4 bases, with 18 bases lying between them. The CDR3 runs to 16 residues. The CDR3, as DNA: TGTGCCAGCAGCGAAAGAGGGCCGGGGGGGAATCAGCCCCAGCATTTT. It is translated as CASSERGPGGNQPQHF.

The chain combines TRBV6-2 or TRBV6-3 with TRBJ1-1, with 8 positions matching TRBD1. This CDR3 comprises 16 residues. V shed 0 bases, J shed 3 bases, and the junction held 6 bases outside the gene matches. Germline values: CDR1 MNHEY, CDR2 SVGEGT. CDR3 residues: CASSYSPRGLDTEAFF. DNA for the CDR3: TGTGCCAGCAGTTACTCTCCCAGGGGGCTGGACACTGAAGCTTTCTTT.

J is TRBJ1-4 and V is TRBV28; the match to TRBD1 covers 8 bases. Germline trimming cut 6 bases from V and 8 bases from J; bases unmatched to any gene: 8. CDR3 size: 14 residues. Per germline, CDR1 MDHEN and CDR2 SYDVKM. CDR3 sequence reads: CASSPGGRQEKLFF. CDR3 DNA: TGTGCCAGCAGCCCAGGGGGCCGGCAAGAAAAACTGTTTTTT.